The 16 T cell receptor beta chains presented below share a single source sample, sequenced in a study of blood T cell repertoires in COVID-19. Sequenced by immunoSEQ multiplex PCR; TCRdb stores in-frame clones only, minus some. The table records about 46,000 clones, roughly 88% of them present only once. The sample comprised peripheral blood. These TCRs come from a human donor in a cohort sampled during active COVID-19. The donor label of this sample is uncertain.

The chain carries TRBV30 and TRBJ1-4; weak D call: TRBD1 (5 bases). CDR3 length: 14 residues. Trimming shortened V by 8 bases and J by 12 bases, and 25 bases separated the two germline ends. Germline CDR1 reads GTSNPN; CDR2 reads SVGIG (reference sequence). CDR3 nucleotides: TGTGCCCGGGACCGCGGGTCCCCCGGGACTGAACTGTTTTTT. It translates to CARDRGSPGTELFF.

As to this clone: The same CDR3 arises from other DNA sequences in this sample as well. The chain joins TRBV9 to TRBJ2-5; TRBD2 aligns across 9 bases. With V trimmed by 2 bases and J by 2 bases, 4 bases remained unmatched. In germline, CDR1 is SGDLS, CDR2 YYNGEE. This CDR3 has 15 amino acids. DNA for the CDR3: TGTGCCAGCAGCGTGGATAGCGGGGGACAAGAGACCCAGTACTTC. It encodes CASSVDSGGQETQYF.

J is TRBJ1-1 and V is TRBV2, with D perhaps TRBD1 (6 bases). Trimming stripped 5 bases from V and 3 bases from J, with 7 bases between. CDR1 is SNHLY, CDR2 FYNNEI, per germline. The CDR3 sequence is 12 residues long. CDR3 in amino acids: CASSTGYTEAFF. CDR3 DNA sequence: TGTGCCAGCAGTACAGGGTACACTGAAGCTTTCTTT.

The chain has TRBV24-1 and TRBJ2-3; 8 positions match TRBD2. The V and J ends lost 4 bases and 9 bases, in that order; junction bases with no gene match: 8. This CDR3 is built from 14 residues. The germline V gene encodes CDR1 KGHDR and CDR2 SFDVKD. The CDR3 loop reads CATSDLRTSRTQYF. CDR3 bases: TGTGCCACCAGTGACCTGCGGACTAGCCGGACGCAGTATTTT.

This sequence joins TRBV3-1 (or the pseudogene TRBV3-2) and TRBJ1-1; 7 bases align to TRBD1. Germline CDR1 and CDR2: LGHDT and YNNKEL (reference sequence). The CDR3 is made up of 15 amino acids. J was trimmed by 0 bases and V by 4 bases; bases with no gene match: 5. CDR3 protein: CASSPRTGLNTEAFF. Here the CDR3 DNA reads TGTGCCAGCAGCCCGCGGACAGGATTGAACACTGAAGCTTTCTTT.

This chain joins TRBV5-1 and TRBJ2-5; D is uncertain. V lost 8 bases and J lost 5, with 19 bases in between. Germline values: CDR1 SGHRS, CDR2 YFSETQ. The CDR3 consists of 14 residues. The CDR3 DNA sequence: TGCGCCAGTTCCCTCAACCCCACCGGTGAGACCCAGTACTTC. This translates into CASSLNPTGETQYF. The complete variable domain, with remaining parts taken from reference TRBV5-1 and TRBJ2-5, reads KAGVTQTPRYLIKTRGQQVTLSCSPISGHRSVSWYQQTPGQGLQFLFEYFSETQRNKGNFPGRFSGRQFSNSRSEMNVSTLELGDSALYLCASSLNPTGETQYFGPGTRLLVL.

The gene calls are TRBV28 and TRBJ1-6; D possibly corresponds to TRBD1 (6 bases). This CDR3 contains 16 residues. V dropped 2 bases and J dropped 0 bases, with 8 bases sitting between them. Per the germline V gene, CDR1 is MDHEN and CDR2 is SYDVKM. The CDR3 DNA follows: TGTGCCAGCAGTTTAAGGGGGAGCTCCTATAATTCACCCCTCCACTTT. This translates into CASSLRGSSYNSPLHF. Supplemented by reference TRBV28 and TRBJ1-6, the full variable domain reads DVKVTQSSRYLVKRTGEKVFLECVQDMDHENMFWYRQDPGLGLRLIYFSYDVKMKEKGDIPEGYSVSREKKERFSLILESASTNQTSMYLCASSLRGSSYNSPLHFGNGTRLTVT.

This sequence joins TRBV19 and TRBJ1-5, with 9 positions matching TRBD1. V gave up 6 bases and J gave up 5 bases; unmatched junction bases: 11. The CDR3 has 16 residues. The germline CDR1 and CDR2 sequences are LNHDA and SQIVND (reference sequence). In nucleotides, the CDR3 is TGTGCCAGTAGAACCAGAGGGACAGGGTTTTATCAGCCCCAGCATTTT. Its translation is CASRTRGTGFYQPQHF.

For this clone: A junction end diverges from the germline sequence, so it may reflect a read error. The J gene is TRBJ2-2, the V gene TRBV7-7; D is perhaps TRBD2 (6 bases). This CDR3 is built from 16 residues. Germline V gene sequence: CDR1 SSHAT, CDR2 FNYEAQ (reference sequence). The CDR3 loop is CASSPGWAGKTGELFF. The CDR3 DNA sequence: TGTGCTAGCAGCCCCGGGTGGGCGGGGAAGACCGGGGAGCTGTTTTTT.

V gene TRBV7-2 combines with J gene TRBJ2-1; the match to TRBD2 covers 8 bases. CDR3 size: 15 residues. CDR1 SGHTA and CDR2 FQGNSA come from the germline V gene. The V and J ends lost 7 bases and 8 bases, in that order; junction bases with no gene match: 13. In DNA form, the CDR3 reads TGTGCCAGCACCCTAGCCAGCGGGGGCAGGGATGAGCAGTTCTTC. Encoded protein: CASTLASGGRDEQFF.

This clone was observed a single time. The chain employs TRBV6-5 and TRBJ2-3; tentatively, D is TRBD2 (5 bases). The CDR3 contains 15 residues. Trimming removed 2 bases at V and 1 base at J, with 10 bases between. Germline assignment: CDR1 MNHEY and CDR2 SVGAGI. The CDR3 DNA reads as TGTGCCAGCAGTTACACGGGGAAAGGCACAGATACGCAGTATTTT. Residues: CASSYTGKGTDTQYF.

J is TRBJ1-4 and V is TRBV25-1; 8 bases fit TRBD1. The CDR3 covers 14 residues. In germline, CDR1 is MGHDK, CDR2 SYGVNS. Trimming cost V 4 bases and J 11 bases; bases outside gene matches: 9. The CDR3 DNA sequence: TGTGCCAGCAGTGCGCCAAAGGACAGGGTTAAACTGTTTTTT. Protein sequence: CASSAPKDRVKLFF. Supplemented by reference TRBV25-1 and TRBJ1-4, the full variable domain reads EADIYQTPRYLVIGTGKKITLECSQTMGHDKMYWYQQDPGMELHLIHYSYGVNSTEKGDLSSESTVSRIRTEHFPLTLESARPSHTSQYLCASSAPKDRVKLFFGSGTQLSVL.

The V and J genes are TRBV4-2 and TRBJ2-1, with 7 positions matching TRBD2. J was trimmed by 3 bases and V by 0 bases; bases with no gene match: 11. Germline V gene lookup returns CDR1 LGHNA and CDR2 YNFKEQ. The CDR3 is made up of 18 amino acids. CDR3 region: CASSQDPPSGANYNEQFF. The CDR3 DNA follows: TGTGCCAGCAGCCAAGATCCTCCCAGCGGGGCTAACTACAATGAGCAGTTCTTC.

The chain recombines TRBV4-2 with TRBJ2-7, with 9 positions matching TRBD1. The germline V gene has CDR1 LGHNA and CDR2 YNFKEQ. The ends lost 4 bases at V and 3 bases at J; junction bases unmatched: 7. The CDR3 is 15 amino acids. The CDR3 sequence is CASSRPGQGLYEQYF. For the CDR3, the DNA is TGTGCCAGCAGCCGACCGGGACAGGGCCTCTACGAGCAGTACTTC.

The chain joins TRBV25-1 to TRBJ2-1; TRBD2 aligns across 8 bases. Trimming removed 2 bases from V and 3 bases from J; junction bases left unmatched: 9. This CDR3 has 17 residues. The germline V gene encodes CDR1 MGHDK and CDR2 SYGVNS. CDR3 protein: CASSEAPGGNNYNEQFF. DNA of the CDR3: TGTGCCAGCAGTGAAGCCCCGGGAGGGAACAACTACAATGAGCAGTTCTTC.

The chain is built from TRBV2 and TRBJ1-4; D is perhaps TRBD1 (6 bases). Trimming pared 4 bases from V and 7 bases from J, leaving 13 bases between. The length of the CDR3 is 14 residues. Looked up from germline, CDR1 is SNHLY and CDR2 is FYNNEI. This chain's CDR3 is CASSAGEFFEKLFF. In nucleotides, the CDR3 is TGTGCCAGCAGTGCAGGGGAATTTTTTGAAAAACTGTTTTTT.